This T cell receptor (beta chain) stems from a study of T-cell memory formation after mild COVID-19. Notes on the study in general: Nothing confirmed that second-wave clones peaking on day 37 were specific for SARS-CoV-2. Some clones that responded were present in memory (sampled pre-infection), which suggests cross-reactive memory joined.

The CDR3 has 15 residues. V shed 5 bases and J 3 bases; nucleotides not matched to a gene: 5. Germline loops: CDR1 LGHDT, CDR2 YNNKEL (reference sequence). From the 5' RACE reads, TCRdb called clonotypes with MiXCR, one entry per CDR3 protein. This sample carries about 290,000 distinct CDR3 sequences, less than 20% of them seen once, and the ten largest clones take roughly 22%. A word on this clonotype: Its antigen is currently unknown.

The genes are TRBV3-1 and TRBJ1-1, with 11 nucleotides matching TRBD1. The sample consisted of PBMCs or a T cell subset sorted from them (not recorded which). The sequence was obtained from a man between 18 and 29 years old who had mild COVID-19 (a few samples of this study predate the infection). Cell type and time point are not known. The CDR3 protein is CASSGSGQGDTEAFF. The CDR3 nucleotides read TGTGCCAGCAGCGGTTCGGGACAGGGGGACACTGAAGCTTTCTTT.